These T cell receptor beta chains were read from a single sample in a study of T cell responses to AZD1222 COVID-19 vaccine. The repertoire was sequenced with immunoSEQ multiplex PCR; TCRdb's copy has only in-frame clones and lacks some. Found here are 65,000 to 85,000 clones, roughly 85% of them singletons; the top ten hold less than 15%. Sequencing was performed on peripheral blood, taken on day 0 of AZD1222 vaccination. These receptors were collected from an adult in good health. CDR3s include the opening cysteine and the closing phenylalanine or tryptophan. Each record gives: clone size, D gene, J gene, V gene, CDR3 protein, CDR3 DNA. A D gene is named only where the DNA matches it firmly. Clone size, where shown, is once, few, many, or a class for clones that have expanded.

>.|TRBD1|TRBJ1-2|TRBV28
CASLEAGQGYGYTF
TGTGCCAGCCTAGAAGCGGGACAGGGCTATGGCTACACCTTC
>.|.|TRBJ2-2|TRBV18
CASSPTAANTGELFF
TGTGCCAGCTCACCAACAGCGGCGAACACCGGGGAGCTGTTTTTT
>.|.|TRBJ2-7|TRBV5-4
CASSPVQGVFRARGEQYF
TGTGCCAGCAGTCCCGTACAGGGGGTATTTCGAGCGCGGGGGGAGCAGTACTTC
>.|TRBD2|TRBJ2-5|TRBV4-3
CASSQGPPGGKETQYF
TGCGCCAGCAGCCAAGGCCCCCCGGGAGGGAAAGAGACCCAGTACTTC
>.|TRBD1|TRBJ1-2|TRBV9
CASSDTSDRGPKGYTF
TGTGCCAGCAGCGACACGTCGGACAGGGGGCCAAAGGGCTACACCTTC
>.|.|TRBJ1-2|TRBV7-9
CASSTPDSLSGYTF
TGTGCCAGCAGCACGCCCGACAGTCTTTCTGGCTACACCTTC
>.|.|TRBJ2-3|TRBV19
CATANGQGKGGGTDTQYF
TGTGCCACCGCAAACGGGCAGGGGAAGGGAGGTGGCACAGATACGCAGTATTTT
>.|.|TRBJ1-5|TRBV20-1
CSTSRSGTYSNQPQHF
TGCAGTACTAGTCGTTCCGGGACTTATAGCAATCAGCCCCAGCATTTT
>.|.|TRBJ1-5|TRBV5-6
CASSLGTKGAQHF
TGTGCCAGCAGCTTGGGGACCAAGGGAGCCCAGCATTTT
>.|.|TRBJ2-7|TRBV7-8
CASSLSVPEQYF
TGTGCCAGCAGCTTATCCGTCCCCGAGCAGTACTTC
>.|.|TRBJ2-1|TRBV2
CASSFGPLNEQFF
TGTGCCAGCAGCTTCGGGCCCCTCAATGAGCAGTTCTTC
>.|.|TRBJ1-2|TRBV4-1
CASSQDGRVRGYTF
TGCGCCAGCAGCCAAGATGGCAGGGTGAGAGGCTACACCTTC
>.|.|TRBJ2-3|TRBV5-1
CASSSREGTDTQYF
TGCGCCAGCAGCTCCCGCGAGGGCACAGATACGCAGTATTTT
>.|.|TRBJ1-6|TRBV6-6
CASSYGGNNSPLHF
TGTGCCAGCAGTTATGGGGGGAATAATTCACCCCTCCACTTT
>.|.|TRBJ2-3|TRBV27
CASSLRLTDTQYF
TGTGCCAGCAGTTTAAGGTTGACAGATACGCAGTATTTT
>few|.|TRBJ2-7|TRBV1
CTSSQVPGQGPACPVYEQYF
TGCACCAGCAGCCAAGTCCCTGGACAGGGGCCCGCTTGTCCCGTTTACGAGCAGTACTTC
>once|.|TRBJ2-5|TRBV28
CASSLRRSRETQYF
TGTGCCAGCAGTTTACGCCGGTCCCGGGAGACCCAGTACTTC
>.|.|TRBJ2-3|TRBV9
CASSGTPAPTDTQYF
TGTGCCAGTTCCGGGACCCCAGCTCCCACAGATACGCAGTATTTT
>once|TRBD1|TRBJ1-2|TRBV5-4
CASSIGIQGAGYGYTF
TGTGCCAGCAGCATAGGGATACAGGGGGCGGGCTATGGCTACACCTTC
>once|.|TRBJ2-5|TRBV7-2
CASTFAGVYQETQYF
TGTGCCAGCACCTTCGCTGGGGTGTACCAAGAGACCCAGTACTTC
>.|.|TRBJ2-7|TRBV19
CAASVGGRSFGEQYF
TGTGCCGCATCAGTTGGGGGGAGGTCGTTCGGAGAGCAGTACTTC
>.|.|TRBJ2-3|TRBV9
CASSVGNGEYTQYF
TGTGCCAGCAGCGTAGGGAACGGCGAGTATACGCAGTATTTT
>once|.|TRBJ1-2|TRBV4-3
CASSQADNDNYGYTF
TGCGCCAGCAGCCAGGCGGACAACGATAACTATGGCTACACCTTC
>.|TRBD1|TRBJ1-3|TRBV27
CASSPDRGHSGNTIYF
TGTGCCAGCAGTCCTGACAGGGGCCACTCTGGAAACACCATATATTTT
>.|.|TRBJ2-2|TRBV7-2
CASSPPRGRATGELFF
TGTGCCAGCAGTCCTCCTCGAGGCAGGGCCACCGGGGAGCTGTTTTTT
>.|TRBD1|TRBJ1-2|TRBV6-1
CASSESWTGGYGYTF
TGTGCCAGCAGTGAATCCTGGACAGGGGGATATGGCTACACCTTC
>.|.|TRBJ1-2|TRBV5-1
CASSPTADGYTF
TGCGCCAGCAGCCCGACCGCTGATGGCTACACCTTC
>.|.|TRBJ1-5|TRBV7-9
CASSLSGSQPQHF
TGTGCCAGCAGCTTGAGCGGGAGCCAGCCCCAGCATTTT
>.|TRBD2|TRBJ2-1|TRBV12-3/TRBV12-4
CASSLGRGGEFF
TGTGCCAGCAGTTTAGGTCGCGGGGGTGAGTTCTTC
>.|.|TRBJ2-7|TRBV27
CASSLVGGADPYEQYF
TGTGCCAGCAGTTTAGTAGGGGGTGCAGACCCCTACGAGCAGTACTTC
>.|TRBD2|TRBJ2-3|TRBV7-6
CASSLWTSGGPDTQYF
TGTGCCAGCAGCTTATGGACTAGCGGGGGCCCAGATACGCAGTATTTT
>.|.|TRBJ1-3|TRBV5-1
CASSLDPFSGNTIYF
TGCGCCAGCAGCTTGGATCCGTTCTCTGGAAACACCATATATTTT
>.|.|TRBJ2-7|TRBV2
CASSDYEQYF
TGTGCCAGCAGTGACTACGAGCAGTACTTC
>.|.|TRBJ1-2|TRBV25-1
CASSESGTPLGYGYTF
TGTGCCAGCAGTGAGTCCGGGACCCCATTGGGCTATGGCTACACCTTC
>.|.|TRBJ1-2|TRBV4-3
CASSPGDGGSVYGYTF
TGCGCCAGCAGCCCCGGGGACGGAGGTAGTGTCTATGGCTACACCTTC
>.|.|TRBJ1-4|TRBV4-3
CASSQDTLNEKLFF
TGCGCCAGCAGCCAAGATACCCTGAATGAAAAACTGTTTTTT
>.|.|TRBJ1-5|TRBV3-1/TRBV3-2
CASSQDGTTNQPQHF
TGTGCCAGCAGCCAAGATGGGACAACCAATCAGCCCCAGCATTTT
>.|TRBD1|TRBJ1-2|TRBV29-1
CSVGTGEGYTF
TGCAGCGTCGGGACAGGAGAAGGCTACACCTTC
>.|TRBD1|TRBJ1-6|TRBV9
CASSPGQGGNSPLHF
TGTGCCAGCAGCCCCGGACAGGGGGGTAATTCACCCCTCCACTTT
>.|TRBD1|TRBJ1-4|TRBV4-1
CASSQLALGGRNEKLFF
TGCGCCAGCAGCCAACTAGCGTTAGGGGGCCGAAATGAAAAACTGTTTTTT
>.|.|TRBJ2-6|TRBV30
CAWDRTGSGANVLTF
TGTGCCTGGGATCGCACCGGGTCTGGGGCCAACGTCCTGACTTTC
>.|.|TRBJ1-5|TRBV3-1/TRBV3-2
CASSLSFQPQHF
TGTGCCAGCAGCCTAAGTTTCCAGCCCCAGCATTTT
>.|.|TRBJ2-5|TRBV7-2
CASTPGWSGETQYF
TGTGCCAGCACTCCCGGGTGGAGTGGGGAGACCCAGTACTTC
>few|.|TRBJ1-1|TRBV4-1
CASSHRWQMNTEAFF
TGCGCCAGCAGCCATCGCTGGCAGATGAACACTGAAGCTTTCTTT
>.|TRBD1|TRBJ2-5|TRBV5-1
CASSSTGTGEETQYF
TGCGCCAGCAGTAGTACCGGGACAGGGGAAGAGACCCAGTACTTC
>.|.|TRBJ2-5|TRBV5-4
CASSLQRGYETQYF
TGTGCCAGCAGCTTGCAGCGAGGGTACGAGACCCAGTACTTC
>.|.|TRBJ2-1|TRBV2
CASSLYSSYNEQFF
TGTGCCAGCAGTCTTTATAGCTCCTACAATGAGCAGTTCTTC